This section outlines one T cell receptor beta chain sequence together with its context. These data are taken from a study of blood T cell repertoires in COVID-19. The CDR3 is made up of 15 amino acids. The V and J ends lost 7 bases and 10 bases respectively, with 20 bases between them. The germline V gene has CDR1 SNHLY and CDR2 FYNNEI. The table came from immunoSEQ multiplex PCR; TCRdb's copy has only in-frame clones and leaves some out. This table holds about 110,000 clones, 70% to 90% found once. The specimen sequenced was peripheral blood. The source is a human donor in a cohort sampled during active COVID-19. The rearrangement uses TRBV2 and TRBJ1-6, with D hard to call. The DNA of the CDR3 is TGTGCCAGCACGAGGCTCCGAGGAGGCGAATCACCCCTCCACTTT. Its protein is CASTRLRGGESPLHF.